A single sample gave rise to the 13 T cell receptor beta chains below, sequenced in a study of radiotherapy plus CTLA-4 blockade in lung cancer. The protocol was immunoSEQ multiplex PCR, while the TCRdb copy is restricted to in-frame clones and leaves out a portion. The sample records 50,000 to 65,000 clones, roughly 77% being singletons. Material: peripheral blood, obtained from a patient treated with radiotherapy plus ipilimumab. The source is a human donor with non-small cell lung cancer who had a complete response to radiotherapy plus ipilimumab.

This clone was seen only a few times. The chain couples TRBV27 to TRBJ1-5; the match to TRBD1 covers 11 bases. Germline CDR1 reads MNHEY; CDR2 reads SMNVEV (reference sequence). The CDR3 contains 15 residues. V shed 2 bases, J shed 4 bases, and the junction held 1 base outside the gene matches. The CDR3 DNA reads as TGTGCCAGCAGTTTAGGGACAGGGGGTAATCAGCCCCAGCATTTT. Encoded protein: CASSLGTGGNQPQHF.

The chain combines TRBV6-6 with TRBJ2-7, with 10 bases that match TRBD2. Losses at the gene ends were 3 bases for V and 2 bases for J; bases not matched to a gene: 4. The CDR3 spans 15 residues. The V gene's germline CDR1 is MNHNY and CDR2 SVGAGI (reference sequence). The DNA for the CDR3 is TGTGCCAGCAGTTATGGAGCGGGAGGGACCTACGAGCAGTACGTC. Translated: CASSYGAGGTYEQYV.

The chain uses TRBV4-1 and TRBJ1-1; D perhaps matches TRBD1 (6 bases). Trimming cost V 3 bases and J 5 bases, with 16 bases left between them. This CDR3 comprises 15 residues. The germline V gene has CDR1 MGHRA and CDR2 YSYEKL. CDR3 in amino acids: CASSQLGGGDTEAFF. CDR3 in DNA: TGCGCCAGCAGCCAGTTAGGGGGAGGGGATACTGAAGCTTTCTTT.

This chain joins TRBV7-2 and TRBJ1-1; D is unresolved. V was clipped by 1 base and J by 5 bases, with 11 bases between them. The germline gives CDR1 SGHTA, CDR2 FQGNSA. The CDR3 has 14 amino acids. This CDR3 reads CASSLGAGQTEAFF. The CDR3 nucleotides are TGTGCCAGCAGCTTAGGGGCAGGTCAAACTGAAGCTTTCTTT.

The gene calls are TRBV5-1 and TRBJ2-3, with TRBD2 identical over 10 bases. Germline values: CDR1 SGHRS, CDR2 YFSETQ. The junction had 10 bases not matched to a gene; V was cut back by 2 bases and J by 1 base. The CDR3 loop spans 18 amino acids. The CDR3 region has the DNA TGCGCCAGCAGCTTCGGGCCTAGCGGGGGTCGGGGCACAGATACGCAGTATTTT. Its protein is CASSFGPSGGRGTDTQYF. The variable domain in full, with the rest retrieved from reference TRBV5-1 and TRBJ2-3, is KAGVTQTPRYLIKTRGQQVTLSCSPISGHRSVSWYQQTPGQGLQFLFEYFSETQRNKGNFPGRFSGRQFSNSRSEMNVSTLELGDSALYLCASSFGPSGGRGTDTQYFGPGTRLTVL.

The chain has TRBV30 and TRBJ1-1, with 9 bases lining up with TRBD1. This CDR3 region has 14 residues. J was trimmed by 9 bases and V by 2 bases; bases with no gene match: 10. The germline V gene has CDR1 GTSNPN and CDR2 SVGIG (reference sequence). CDR3 residues: CAWSNGTGFPKAFF. In nucleotides, the CDR3 is TGTGCCTGGAGTAACGGGACAGGGTTTCCGAAAGCTTTCTTT. Filled out from reference TRBV30 and TRBJ1-1, the complete variable domain reads SQTIHQWPATLVQPVGSPLSLECTVEGTSNPNLYWYRQAAGRGLQLLFYSVGIGQISSEVPQNLSASRPQDRQFILSSKKLLLSDSGFYLCAWSNGTGFPKAFFGQGTRLTVV.

The V gene is TRBV2, the J gene TRBJ1-2, with unresolved D. The CDR3 is 13 amino acids. The V and J ends lost 0 bases and 6 bases respectively, with 8 bases between them. The germline V gene encodes CDR1 SNHLY and CDR2 FYNNEI. The CDR3 protein is CASSEALGDGYTF. CDR3 nucleotides: TGTGCCAGCAGTGAAGCGCTTGGAGATGGCTACACCTTC.

The J gene is TRBJ2-5, the V gene TRBV10-1; maybe TRBD1 (5 bases). This CDR3 is 15 amino acids long. The V gene's germline CDR1 is WNHNN and CDR2 SYGVQD (reference sequence). The germline V and J ends were trimmed by 3 bases and 6 bases, with 17 bases remaining between them. The CDR3: CASSDSGLQSKTQYF. The CDR3 region has the DNA TGCGCCAGCAGTGACTCAGGGCTACAAAGTAAGACCCAGTACTTC.

This chain uses TRBV7-2 with TRBJ2-1; a weak D match, TRBD1 (5 bases). With 5 bases removed from V and 4 bases from J, the gap between germline ends came to 12 bases. The CDR3 consists of 14 residues. Germline values: CDR1 SGHTA, CDR2 FQGNSA. The CDR3 DNA follows: TGTGCCAGCAGCCCCCTCAGGGCATACAATGAGCAGTTCTTC. Translated: CASSPLRAYNEQFF.

The chain combines TRBV5-1 with TRBJ1-4, with TRBD1 matching 7 bases. The CDR3 is 15 amino acids. CDR1 and CDR2 (germline): SGHRS, YFSETQ. After removal of 1 base from V and 0 bases from J, the junction contained 0 bases not matched to a gene. The CDR3 spells CASSLTGATNEKLFF. Here the CDR3 DNA reads TGCGCCAGCAGCTTGACAGGGGCAACTAATGAAAAACTGTTTTTT.

The chain is built from TRBV7-2 and TRBJ2-6; D is undetermined. The germline V and J ends were trimmed by 5 bases and 0 bases, with 8 bases remaining between them. This CDR3 has 15 residues. Germline CDR1 is SGHTA and CDR2 is FQGNSA. The CDR3 here is CASSPVRSGANVLTF. CDR3 coding DNA: TGTGCCAGCAGCCCGGTTCGCTCTGGGGCCAACGTCCTGACTTTC.

This clone has a single count. The chain has TRBV7-2 and TRBJ2-6; D ambiguous. Trimming removed 0 bases from V and 0 bases from J, with 6 bases in between. From germline, CDR1 is SGHTA and CDR2 FQGNSA. The CDR3 spans 16 residues. CDR3 loop: CASSLARDSGANVLTF. In nucleotides, the CDR3 is TGTGCCAGCAGCTTAGCGCGCGACTCTGGGGCCAACGTCCTGACTTTC.

The chain carries TRBV30 and TRBJ1-2; TRBD1 agrees at 7 bases. With V trimmed by 4 bases and J by 0 bases, 5 bases remained unmatched. Looked up from germline, CDR1 is GTSNPN and CDR2 is SVGIG (reference sequence). The CDR3 sequence is 14 residues long. CDR3 loop: CAWKEGTANYGYTF. The CDR3 DNA is TGTGCCTGGAAAGAAGGGACAGCTAACTATGGCTACACCTTC. The full variable domain, with the rest looked up from reference TRBV30 and TRBJ1-2, is SQTIHQWPATLVQPVGSPLSLECTVEGTSNPNLYWYRQAAGRGLQLLFYSVGIGQISSEVPQNLSASRPQDRQFILSSKKLLLSDSGFYLCAWKEGTANYGYTFGSGTRLTVV.